This T cell receptor beta chain was captured by sequencing in a study of technical replicates of blood from a handful of donors. This CDR3 region has 14 residues. CDR1 is SQVTM and CDR2 is ANQGSEA in the germline V gene. V was clipped by 6 bases and J by 4 bases; unmatched bases: 8. TCRdb's table, derived via immunoSEQ multiplex PCR, lists solely in-frame clones and lacks some. Of about 88,000 clones in the sample, roughly 94% were seen once. The clonotype originates from a human donor in good health. The chain uses TRBV29-1 and TRBJ2-1; the match to TRBD1 covers 8 bases. Sequencing input: T cells isolated from PBMCs. The CDR3 DNA reads as TGCAGCGTGAAACGGACAGGGCCATACAATGAGCAGTTCTTC. This codes for CSVKRTGPYNEQFF.